The 25 T cell receptor beta chains listed next were all sequenced from one sample in a study of shared clonotypes between healthy human individuals. Only in-frame clones appear in the TCRdb table, and some are missing; sequencing was by immunoSEQ multiplex PCR. The table records about 690,000 clones, roughly 87% of them present only once. The sequencing input was memory CD8+ T cells from PBMCs. Noted subset: CD45RO+ cells pooled with CCR7-negative TemRA cells. These receptors were collected from a man aged 18 to 35 in good health. Some clones in this sample may be carry-over from other donors' samples.

As regards this clone: Given a far larger clone just one base away, this is likely a sequencing read error. This chain uses TRBV6-4 with TRBJ2-3; 8 nucleotides agree with TRBD2. Germline lookup yields CDR1 MRHNA and CDR2 SNTAGT. The CDR3 is 15 residues long. The ends lost 4 bases at V and 0 bases at J; junction bases unmatched: 3. CDR3 region: CASSASSGSTDTQYF. Written as DNA, the CDR3 is TGTGCCAGCAGTGCCTCTAGCGGGAGCACAGATACGCAGTATTTT.

This clone was detected only once. The chain links TRBV5-1 to TRBJ2-7; D might be TRBD2 (5 bases). V lost 4 bases, J lost 1 base, and 12 bases lay in between. The CDR3 runs 14 residues. Per the germline V gene, CDR1 is SGHRS and CDR2 is YFSETQ. The chain's CDR3 is CASSESGWSYEQYF. The CDR3 DNA is TGCGCCAGCAGCGAGTCGGGGTGGTCCTACGAGCAGTACTTC.

The V gene is TRBV5-1, the J gene TRBJ2-1; TRBD2 matches 9 bases. The germline CDR1 and CDR2 sequences are SGHRS and YFSETQ. V shed 7 bases and J 2 bases; nucleotides not matched to a gene: 7. The length of the CDR3 is 15 residues. The chain's CDR3 is CASAPAGGPYNEQFF. CDR3 nucleotides: TGCGCCAGCGCCCCAGCGGGAGGTCCCTACAATGAGCAGTTCTTC.

In the case of this clone: Germline is not matched at one junction end, which may reflect a read error. The rearrangement links TRBV29-1 to TRBJ1-3; D gene unclear. Germline V gene lookup returns CDR1 SQVTM and CDR2 ANQGSEA. This CDR3 comprises 9 residues. Here the CDR3 reads CSVVDPPCF. The CDR3 DNA is TGCAGCGTTGTGGACCCCCCCTGTTTT.

V is TRBV18 and J is TRBJ1-2; D is uncertain. Germline CDR1 reads KGHSH; CDR2 reads LQKENI. Trimming pared 3 bases from V and 1 base from J, leaving 12 bases between. There are 15 residues in the CDR3. CDR3 amino acids: CASSPGRMSNYGYTF. The CDR3 DNA sequence: TGTGCCAGCTCACCCGGACGGATGAGTAACTATGGCTACACCTTC. Variable domain in full (rest from reference TRBV18 and TRBJ1-2): NAGVMQNPRHLVRRRGQEARLRCSPMKGHSHVYWYRQLPEEGLKFMVYLQKENIIDESGMPKERFSAEFPKEGPSILRIQQVVRGDSAAYFCASSPGRMSNYGYTFGSGTRLTVV.

This sequence joins TRBV5-6 and TRBJ1-2; 7 nucleotides line up with TRBD1. Germline lookup yields CDR1 SGHDT and CDR2 YYEEEE. The CDR3 contains 14 residues. With V trimmed by 6 bases and J by 8 bases, 13 bases remained unmatched. CDR3 DNA sequence: TGTGCCAGCAAAACTGGAGGGGGCGCTGAGGGCTACACCTTC. Its protein product is CASKTGGGAEGYTF.

J is TRBJ2-1 and V is TRBV10-1; possibly TRBD1 for D (6 bases). This CDR3 is 15 amino acids long. Germline V CDR1 and CDR2: WNHNN, SYGVQD (reference sequence). Trimming cost V 6 bases and J 5 bases, with 17 bases left between them. The CDR3 spells CASSERGRMNNEQFF. CDR3 bases: TGCGCCAGCAGCGAAAGGGGGAGAATGAACAATGAGCAGTTCTTC.

The chain uses TRBV15 and TRBJ1-1, with TRBD1 matching 7 bases. Germline V lookup: CDR1 LNHNV, CDR2 YYDKDF (reference sequence). There are 14 residues in the CDR3. J gave up 7 bases and V 5 bases, and 10 bases lay outside the gene matches. The CDR3 loop is CATSWVGDSSEAFF. DNA for the CDR3: TGTGCCACCAGCTGGGTAGGGGACAGCAGTGAAGCTTTCTTT.

Only one count was recorded for this clone. The V gene is TRBV27, the J gene TRBJ2-1; 11 bases fit TRBD2. The length of the CDR3 is 17 residues. The V gene's germline CDR1 is MNHEY and CDR2 SMNVEV (reference sequence). The junction had 12 bases not matched to a gene; V was cut back by 2 bases and J by 9 bases. In nucleotides, the CDR3 is TGTGCCAGCAGTTTACCCCTGCCTAGCGGGAGGTATTCTGAGCAGTTCTTC. As protein: CASSLPLPSGRYSEQFF.

The table lists this clone with a count of one. The CDR3 sequence: CASSVTEGSYEQYF. The CDR3 nucleotides are TGTGCCAGCAGCGTAACAGAGGGCTCCTACGAGCAGTACTTC. The rearrangement uses TRBV9 and TRBJ2-7; maybe TRBD2 (5 bases). The germline gives CDR1 SGDLS, CDR2 YYNGEE. This CDR3 has 14 residues. Trimming took off 1 base at V and 0 bases at J, with 8 bases between the two ends.

The V gene is TRBV7-9, the J gene TRBJ2-1; D uncertain. V was shortened by 1 base and J by 0 bases, with 7 bases between the two germline ends. Germline CDR1 SEHNR, CDR2 FQNEAQ (reference sequence). The CDR3 has 15 residues. The CDR3 spells CASSLVSSSYNEQFF. For the CDR3, the DNA is TGTGCCAGCAGCTTAGTTAGCAGCTCCTACAATGAGCAGTTCTTC.

This rearrangement joins TRBV7-6 to TRBJ1-3; 7 nucleotides match TRBD1. J lost 4 bases, V lost 5 bases, and 14 bases had no gene match. Germline V CDR1 and CDR2: SGHVS, FNYEAQ. This CDR3 comprises 17 residues. The CDR3 DNA follows: TGTGCCAGCAGCCAAGGCCCCGACAGGGCTTACGGAAACACCATATATTTT. Translated, it gives CASSQGPDRAYGNTIYF.

The rearrangement joins TRBV7-8 to TRBJ2-3; D unclear. The V gene's germline CDR1 is SGHVS and CDR2 FQNEAQ. The germline V and J ends were trimmed by 4 bases and 6 bases, with 14 bases remaining between them. This CDR3 region has 14 residues. The chain's CDR3 is CASSWEVEKDTQYF. Here the CDR3 DNA reads TGTGCCAGCAGCTGGGAAGTGGAGAAGGATACGCAGTATTTT.

The chain recombines TRBV7-9 with TRBJ2-5, with D possibly TRBD1 on 5 matching bases. The CDR3 has 14 amino acids. V lost 4 bases and J 1 base, leaving 10 bases between the germline ends. Germline V CDR1 and CDR2: SEHNR, FQNEAQ (reference sequence). CDR3 sequence reads: CASSSWQGQETQYF. CDR3 bases: TGTGCCAGCAGCTCCTGGCAGGGCCAAGAGACCCAGTACTTC.

This clone was seen a handful of times. V gene TRBV5-1 combines with J gene TRBJ1-1; unclear D gene. V was trimmed by 6 bases and J by 11 bases, leaving 14 bases between them. The CDR3 totals 11 residues. Germline CDR1 SGHRS, CDR2 YFSETQ. The CDR3 sequence is CASIDGPRAFF. Here the CDR3 DNA reads TGCGCCAGCATCGATGGTCCCCGGGCTTTCTTT.

The V gene is TRBV9, the J gene TRBJ2-1; D may correspond to TRBD1 or TRBD2 (5 bases each). Deletions cut 4 bases from V and 7 bases from J, with 21 bases between. Germline V gene lookup returns CDR1 SGDLS and CDR2 YYNGEE. The CDR3 length is 16 residues. This CDR3 reads CASSPPPGSYHNEQFF. In DNA, the CDR3 is TGTGCCAGCAGCCCACCCCCAGGGAGTTACCATAATGAGCAGTTCTTC.

CDR3 in amino acids: CSLLGGDTYGYTF. The CDR3 DNA reads as TGCAGTCTCTTGGGGGGCGATACTTATGGCTACACCTTC. This chain uses TRBV29-1 with TRBJ1-2; tentative D call: TRBD1 (6 bases). The CDR3 extends over 13 amino acids. Germline V CDR1 and CDR2: SQVTM, ANQGSEA.

The V gene is TRBV21-1, the J gene TRBJ1-1; no DNA check was done on the table's D call, TRBD1. TRBV21-1 is shown as a pseudogene. The length of the CDR3 is 19 residues. CDR3 protein: CASAPPPRQGACRNTEAFF. CDR3 nucleotides: TGTGCCAGCGCCCCCCCTCCGAGACAGGGGGCATGTCGGAACACTGAAGCTTTCTTT.

The V gene is TRBV19, the J gene TRBJ2-7, with 11 bases fitting TRBD1. The CDR3 has 15 amino acids. The germline gives CDR1 LNHDA, CDR2 SQIVND (reference sequence). Trimming cost V 5 bases and J 2 bases; bases outside gene matches: 5. The CDR3 region has the DNA TGTGCCAGTAGTGCCGGGACAGGGGGGACCTACGAGCAGTACTTC. Amino acid sequence: CASSAGTGGTYEQYF.

The CDR3 bases are TGTGCCAGCAGCTTGGGTCCAGCCTACGAGCAGTACTTC. This sequence encodes CASSLGPAYEQYF. This rearrangement joins TRBV5-8 to TRBJ2-7; D unclear. V lost 0 bases, J lost 2 bases, and 6 bases lay in between. The CDR3 sequence is 13 residues long. Germline V gene data show CDR1 as SGHTS and CDR2 as YDEGEE.

CDR3 bases: TGTGCCAGCAGCCCCGGGGCGGATTACAGCTCCTACGAGCAGTACTTC. It yields the protein CASSPGADYSSYEQYF. The chain joins TRBV11-2 to TRBJ2-7; D assignment may be TRBD1 or TRBD2 (5 bases each). Trimming cost V 5 bases and J 0 bases, with 17 bases left between them. Per germline, CDR1 SGHAT and CDR2 FQNNGV. The CDR3 contains 16 residues.

The V call is TRBV29-1, the J call TRBJ1-2; the D gene is possibly TRBD1 (6 bases). CDR3 size: 13 residues. Germline values: CDR1 SQVTM, CDR2 ANQGSEA. Trimming took 5 bases from V and 1 from J, leaving 11 bases between them. Here the CDR3 DNA reads TGCAGCGTTAGGACAGTCAATAACTATGGCTACACCTTC. Its protein product is CSVRTVNNYGYTF.

The V and J genes are TRBV27 and TRBJ1-4, with TRBD1 matching 8 bases. With V trimmed by 0 bases and J by 6 bases, 9 bases remained unmatched. CDR1 MNHEY and CDR2 SMNVEV come from the germline V gene (reference sequence). This CDR3 is 17 amino acids long. CDR3 bases: TGTGCCAGCAGTTTATCGTTCGTCGGGACAGGCGATGAAAAACTGTTTTTT. This gives the protein CASSLSFVGTGDEKLFF.

This clone has a single count. Other DNA sequences in this specimen translate into the identical CDR3. V usage is TRBV9 and J usage is TRBJ2-7; D remains ambiguous. V was cut by 0 bases and J by 4 bases, with 11 bases left in between. The CDR3 has 14 residues. CDR1 and CDR2 (germline): SGDLS, YYNGEE. The CDR3 region has the DNA TGTGCCAGCAGCGTAGGCTCCAGCACTTACGAGCAGTACTTC. It translates to CASSVGSSTYEQYF. Filled out from reference TRBV9 and TRBJ2-7, the complete variable domain reads DSGVTQTPKHLITATGQRVTLRCSPRSGDLSVYWYQQSLDQGLQFLIQYYNGEERAKGNILERFSAQQFPDLHSELNLSSLELGDSALYFCASSVGSSTYEQYFGPGTRLTVT.

The CDR3, as DNA: TGTGCCTGGGGGGACCGGATGAACACTGAAGCTTTCTTT. Translated: CAWGDRMNTEAFF. The chain joins TRBV30 to TRBJ1-1, with D possibly matching TRBD1 (5 bases). CDR1 is GTSNPN, CDR2 SVGIG, per germline (reference sequence). Trimming left V 5 bases short and J 0 bases short, with 10 bases between. There are 13 residues in the CDR3. The whole variable domain, filled in from reference TRBV30 and TRBJ1-1, reads SQTIHQWPATLVQPVGSPLSLECTVEGTSNPNLYWYRQAAGRGLQLLFYSVGIGQISSEVPQNLSASRPQDRQFILSSKKLLLSDSGFYLCAWGDRMNTEAFFGQGTRLTVV.